Here is one T cell receptor beta chain with its context. Its antigen is still unknown. During the collection period, no donor immune events like infections were recorded. Sequencing used immunoSEQ multiplex PCR; TCRdb keeps in-frame clones, though not all of them. Here the sample spans 75,000 to 100,000 clones, approximately 89% being singletons. This specimen belongs to a study of identifying expanded T cells in peripheral blood. Overall study results and limits: Approximately 2-week clone count variance significantly increased as total template count grew. Over about two and four weeks, about 15 and 18 clones changed, versus around 1.1 between replicates.

This CDR3 comprises 16 residues. What was sequenced was blood. The clonotype was recovered from a person between 18 and 75 years old in good health. The genes are TRBV21-1 and TRBJ2-1. TRBV21-1 is termed a pseudogene. CDR3 region: CASRRSDPLFYNEQFF. The CDR3 region has the DNA TGTGCCAGCAGGCGATCTGACCCCCTGTTCTACAATGAGCAGTTCTTC.